Sequencing of this TCR beta chain was carried out in a study of OX40 agonist ivuxolimab in advanced cancers. Study at large: Patients were dosed with the agonistic anti-OX40 (CD134) antibody ivuxolimab. Three dose-escalation patients had partial responses: one with hepatocellular carcinoma and two with cutaneous melanoma.

Trimming pared 0 bases from V and 7 bases from J, leaving 10 bases between. The V gene's germline CDR1 is SEHNR and CDR2 FQNEAQ (reference sequence). This CDR3 has 13 amino acids. Libraries were prepared by immunoSEQ multiplex PCR; TCRdb keeps only in-frame clonotypes and omits some of them. The repertoire includes roughly 29,000 clones, nearly 95% of them detected once, and 9.4% sits in the top ten. This clonotype was sampled from an adult with an advanced solid tumor such as melanoma, head and neck, liver or kidney cancer. The specimen was CD4+ or CD8+ T cells sorted from blood, collected in a trial of the OX40 agonist ivuxolimab. The J gene is TRBJ2-7, the V gene TRBV7-9; D ambiguous. The CDR3 coding sequence is TGTGCCAGCAGCTTAGCCTCCGGCATAGAGCAGTACTTC. Residues: CASSLASGIEQYF.